Included here is one T cell receptor (beta chain) sequence, with context. The antigen it binds to is not known. Per-base qualities were not stored, and no clone one base away is much larger. TCRbeta CDR3 regions were amplified from genomic DNA using the immunoSEQ Assay, a bias-controlled multiplex PCR. In the authors' own workflow: The number of nucleated cells in each sample was estimated from the amplification of reference gene primers within the assay. To quantify the absolute abundance of each unique TCRbeta CDR3 rearrangement, sequence reads were collapsed and filtered. For each sample, productive Simpson clonality was calculated as the square root of Simpson's diversity index across productive rearrangements. TCRdb mirrors the immuneACCESS table, restricted to in-frame sequences. Some clones are absent from its copies; in checked studies, under half trace to an unresolved V gene, and the reason for the others is unknown. V and J calls and clone size are those listed in that table; D and trimming were worked out from the DNA. Within this sample are some 400,000 clones, with 85% to 90% of them counted one time only. The top ten clones comprise around 1.1% of the sample.

Participants in the prospective study were enrolled through a virtual design, were aged about 18 to 100 years, and lived in roughly 24 United States geographic areas. To assign participants to cohorts, the prospective study relied on clinical history that participants themselves reported in a screening survey and a study questionnaire. Recovered participants in ImmuneRACE Cohort 3 were defined as having two consecutive negative NP/OP PCR tests, clearance from a healthcare professional, or resolution of symptoms. Each participant in the prospective study had whole blood, serum and a nasopharyngeal or oropharyngeal swab collected by mobile phlebotomists. Prospective study participants could optionally give additional blood draws and questionnaires over an approximately two-month period. Before DNA extraction, prospective study blood samples were shipped either frozen or at room temperature. The sample comes from a study of blood T cell repertoires in COVID-19 (dated by TCRdb to the early 2020s). Turning to the overall study: The collaborator samples originated in the United States, Italy and Spain and spanned the acute and convalescent phases of COVID-19. The repertoires were made available in a free public database intended to serve as a resource for research on the immune response to SARS-CoV-2. Where available, HLA class I and class II types were obtained from metadata supplied by the sample provider rather than from assay-based typing. The samples were drawn from the first 160 participants of the ongoing ImmuneRACE study and from over a thousand subjects provided by 6 global collaborators. Sample metadata almost always included a de-identified subject ID, COVID-19 status, age in years and sex. The prospective study material was composed of cDNA or gDNA derived from T cells, B-cell-depleted T cells, or PBMCs. The dataset comprised deeply sampled blood TCRbeta repertoires from subjects exposed to, actively infected with, or recovered from COVID-19. What the study reported, not specific to this receptor: Clinical and demographic metadata were provided uncurated, with the amount varying by source and participant.

The CDR3 covers 15 residues, taking in both the cysteine and the phenylalanine. The retained sequence is limited to the CDR3, 45 bases, with the frame set at the first base. The germline ends are 17 bases apart after V is trimmed by 8 bases and J by 3 bases. Per the germline V gene, MNHEY is the CDR1 and SVGAGI is the CDR2. This clonotype originated in a man aged 25 to 40 who had recovered from COVID-19. Material: PBMCs or T cells enriched from blood (not recorded which). The V and J segments used are TRBV6-5 and TRBJ2-1; possibly the D gene is TRBD2, per 6 matching bases. CDR3 sequence: CASWTRDGSYNEQFF. The nucleotide sequence reads as follows: TGTGCCAGCTGGACAAGGGACGGGAGCTACAATGAGCAGTTCTTC.